Included here is one TCR beta chain sequence, with context. The source of the sample is a study of shared clonotypes between healthy human individuals. The table came from immunoSEQ multiplex PCR; TCRdb's copy has only in-frame clones and leaves some out. The table includes over a million clones, about 80% detected once. Germline V gene sequence: CDR1 MNHEY, CDR2 SVGAGI. The CDR3 is 15 residues long. Trimming left V 4 bases short and J 7 bases short, with 19 bases between. The sequenced sample was memory CD4+ T cells sorted from blood. Specified subset: CD45RA-negative fraction. This sequence was found in a man aged 18-30 years in good health. The V and J genes are TRBV6-5 and TRBJ1-2; D not certain. CDR3 in DNA: TGTGCCAGCAGTTCCCCTCTCTTAAGGGAGGTTGGCTACACCTTC. It codes for CASSSPLLREVGYTF.